These 14 T cell receptor beta chains share one sample of origin, sequenced in a study of Ad26.COV2.S vaccination and SARS-CoV-2 variants. Produced via immunoSEQ multiplex PCR; TCRdb's table is partial and in-frame only. The sample lists roughly 350,000 clones; about 85% were seen once. Treatment reported: some 20 received Ad26.COV2.S at low or high dose, single or two shots; about 5 received placebo; per-sample allocation not given. Samples were taken on day 63 after the first vaccine or placebo injection. Specimen: peripheral blood, collected in a trial of Ad26.COV2.S vaccine versus placebo. These receptors all come from a person between 18 and 60 years old who received the Ad26.COV2.S COVID-19 vaccine or a placebo.

The J gene is TRBJ1-1, the V gene TRBV6-5, with D possibly TRBD1 on 5 matching bases. Germline CDR1 MNHEY, CDR2 SVGAGI. This CDR3 has 13 residues. Trimming took 5 bases from V and 0 from J, leaving 7 bases between them. The CDR3 spells CASSRGLNTEAFF. The CDR3 coding sequence is TGTGCCAGCAGTAGGGGTTTGAACACTGAAGCTTTCTTT.

The V gene is TRBV7-8, the J gene TRBJ1-5; tentative D call: TRBD1 (6 bases). This CDR3 spans 16 amino acids. CDR1 is SGHVS and CDR2 is FQNEAQ in the germline V gene. Trimming shortened V by 0 bases and J by 6 bases, and 15 bases separated the two germline ends. CDR3 amino acids: CASSLAGGRVGQPQHF. CDR3 nucleotide sequence: TGTGCCAGCAGCTTAGCGGGGGGCAGGGTAGGTCAGCCCCAGCATTTT.

The chain has TRBV6-5 and TRBJ2-7, with 7 bases identical to TRBD1. The trim removed 2 bases at V and 2 bases at J, leaving 6 bases unmatched. Germline-derived CDR1 and CDR2 are MNHEY and SVGAGI. The CDR3 length is 15 residues. The CDR3 spells CASSYRGQLTYEQYF. The CDR3 DNA reads TGTGCCAGCAGTTACAGGGGACAGTTAACCTACGAGCAGTACTTC.

The V and J genes are TRBV6-2 or TRBV6-3 and TRBJ1-6; a possible D gene is TRBD1 (5 bases). Trimming removed 5 bases at V and 5 bases at J, with 13 bases between. The CDR3 covers 15 residues. Germline V gene lookup returns CDR1 MNHEY and CDR2 SVGEGT. Here the CDR3 DNA reads TGTGCCAGCAGTGATCTGGGACGGGATAATTCACCCCTCCACTTT. Protein sequence: CASSDLGRDNSPLHF.

The rearrangement uses TRBV12-3 or TRBV12-4 and TRBJ1-1; D gene uncertain. CDR3 size: 13 residues. Trimming took off 3 bases at V and 3 bases at J, with 8 bases between the two ends. The CDR3 coding sequence is TGTGCCAGCAGTTTTGGGTGGGACACTGAAGCTTTCTTT. It is translated as CASSFGWDTEAFF.

The rearrangement uses TRBV6-2 or TRBV6-3 and TRBJ1-6; D is ambiguous. The germline V gene encodes CDR1 MNHEY and CDR2 SVGEGT. The CDR3 spans 15 residues. V was pared by 2 bases and J by 10 bases, with 15 bases between. The CDR3 is CASSYRASRGSPLHF. The CDR3 DNA sequence: TGTGCCAGCAGTTACAGGGCCAGCCGAGGGTCACCCCTCCACTTT.

In its sample, this clone was seen once. This chain joins TRBV20-1 and TRBJ1-1, with D maybe TRBD1 (6 bases). V shed 3 bases and J shed 2 bases, with 10 bases lying between them. The CDR3 loop spans 13 amino acids. CDR1 and CDR2 (germline): DFQATT, SNEGSKA (reference sequence). This CDR3 is CSASRQANTEAFF. The DNA of the CDR3 is TGCAGTGCTAGTAGACAGGCAAACACTGAAGCTTTCTTT.

The sample holds one count of this clone. CDR3 bases: TGTGCTAGTGGGTCGGGGGGCTCCTATAATTCACCCCTCCACTTT. Its translation: CASGSGGSYNSPLHF. This chain connects TRBV12-5 to TRBJ1-6, with TRBD1 as a possible D gene (5 bases). Trimming removed 6 bases at V and 0 bases at J, with 9 bases between. The CDR3 has 15 residues. Per the germline V gene, CDR1 is LGHNT and CDR2 is FRNRAP.

The chain links TRBV3-1 (or the pseudogene TRBV3-2) to TRBJ2-1; D is perhaps TRBD1 (5 bases). The CDR3 has 15 amino acids. Germline assignment: CDR1 LGHDT and CDR2 YNNKEL (reference sequence). V shed 2 bases and J shed 0 bases, with 8 bases lying between them. CDR3: CASSQRQSSYNEQFF. The CDR3 nucleotides read TGTGCCAGCAGCCAACGACAGAGCTCCTACAATGAGCAGTTCTTC.

This clone occurred a few times. DNA for the CDR3: TGTGCCAGCAGTTCCAGGGCTAGCAATCAGCCCCAGCATTTT. This codes for CASSSRASNQPQHF. The chain recombines TRBV6-6 with TRBJ1-5; TRBD1 might be the D (5 bases). Germline CDR1 and CDR2: MNHNY and SVGAGI (reference sequence). V lost 4 bases and J 0 bases, leaving 7 bases between the germline ends. CDR3 length: 14 amino acids.

V and J are TRBV11-2 and TRBJ2-3; TRBD2 agrees at 14 bases. Germline V CDR1 and CDR2: SGHAT, FQNNGV. Trimming cost V 3 bases and J 1 base; bases outside gene matches: 3. The CDR3 sequence is 17 residues long. CDR3 DNA: TGTGCCAGCAGCTTGGGGACTAGCGGGGGTGGCACAGATACGCAGTATTTT. Its translation: CASSLGTSGGGTDTQYF. The variable domain in full, completed from reference TRBV11-2 and TRBJ2-3, reads EAGVAQSPRYKIIEKRQSVAFWCNPISGHATLYWYQQILGQGPKLLIQFQNNGVVDDSQLPKDRFSAERLKGVDSTLKIQPAKLEDSAVYLCASSLGTSGGGTDTQYFGPGTRLTVL.

This rearrangement joins TRBV7-9 to TRBJ1-1; 7 nucleotides line up with TRBD1. The CDR3 runs 15 residues. The V and J ends lost 1 base and 3 bases, in that order; junction bases with no gene match: 5. The germline V gene has CDR1 SEHNR and CDR2 FQNEAQ (reference sequence). The CDR3 region is CASSLGEGAHTEAFF. Here the CDR3 DNA reads TGTGCCAGCAGCTTAGGGGAGGGGGCACACACTGAAGCTTTCTTT. Complete variable domain (other parts from reference TRBV7-9 and TRBJ1-1): DTGVSQNPRHKITKRGQNVTFRCDPISEHNRLYWYRQTLGQGPEFLTYFQNEAQLEKSRLLSDRFSAERPKGSFSTLEIQRTEQGDSAMYLCASSLGEGAHTEAFFGQGTRLTVV.

The V and J genes are TRBV9 and TRBJ2-1; 9 bases map to TRBD2. Losses at the gene ends were 5 bases for V and 9 bases for J; bases not matched to a gene: 12. CDR3 size: 15 residues. CDR1 SGDLS and CDR2 YYNGEE come from the germline V gene. CDR3 sequence: CASSVISGRGIEQFF. In DNA, the CDR3 is TGTGCCAGCAGTGTGATTAGCGGGAGAGGTATTGAGCAGTTCTTC.

The table lists this clone with a few counts. The chain uses TRBV5-4 and TRBJ2-2, with D hard to call. The length of the CDR3 is 15 residues. CDR1 and CDR2 from the germline V gene are SGHNT and YYREEE (reference sequence). Trimming removed 0 bases at V and 6 bases at J, with 12 bases between. CDR3 region: CASSLGLVGAGELFF. The CDR3 coding sequence is TGTGCCAGCAGCTTGGGGCTAGTTGGTGCCGGGGAGCTGTTTTTT.